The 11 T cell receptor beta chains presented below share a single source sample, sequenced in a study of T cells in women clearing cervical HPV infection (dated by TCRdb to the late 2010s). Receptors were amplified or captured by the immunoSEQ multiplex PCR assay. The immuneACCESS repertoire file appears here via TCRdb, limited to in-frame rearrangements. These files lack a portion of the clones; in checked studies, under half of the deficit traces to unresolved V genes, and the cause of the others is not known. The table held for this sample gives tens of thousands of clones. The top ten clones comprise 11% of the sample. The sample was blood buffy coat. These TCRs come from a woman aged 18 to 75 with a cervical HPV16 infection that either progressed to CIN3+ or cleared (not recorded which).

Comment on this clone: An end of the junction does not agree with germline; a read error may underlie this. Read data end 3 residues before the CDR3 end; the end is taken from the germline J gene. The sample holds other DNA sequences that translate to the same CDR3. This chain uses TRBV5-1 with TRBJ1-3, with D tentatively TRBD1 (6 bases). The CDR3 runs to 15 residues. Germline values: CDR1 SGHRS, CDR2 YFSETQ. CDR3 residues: CASSFRGVPGNTIYF. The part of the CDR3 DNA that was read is TGCGCCAGCAGCTTCAGGGGAGTTCCTGGAAACACG.

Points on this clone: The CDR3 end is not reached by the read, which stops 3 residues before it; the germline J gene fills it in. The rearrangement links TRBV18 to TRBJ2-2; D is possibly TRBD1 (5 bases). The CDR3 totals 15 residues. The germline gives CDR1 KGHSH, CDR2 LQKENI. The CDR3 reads CASSPNTGATEKLFF. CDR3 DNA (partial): TGTGCCAGCTCGCCCAATACTGGGGCGACTGAAAAG. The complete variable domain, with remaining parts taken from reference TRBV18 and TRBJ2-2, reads NAGVMQNPRHLVRRRGQEARLRCSPMKGHSHVYWYRQLPEEGLKFMVYLQKENIIDESGMPKERFSAEFPKEGPSILRIQQVVRGDSAAYFCASSPNTGATEKLFFGEGSRLTVL.

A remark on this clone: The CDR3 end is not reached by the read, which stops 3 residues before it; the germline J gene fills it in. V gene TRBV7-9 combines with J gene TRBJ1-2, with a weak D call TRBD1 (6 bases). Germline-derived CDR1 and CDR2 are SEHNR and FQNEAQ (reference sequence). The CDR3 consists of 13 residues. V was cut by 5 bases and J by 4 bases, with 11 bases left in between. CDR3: CASSPRTAYGYTF. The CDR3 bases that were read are TGTGCCAGCAGCCCAAGGACAGCCTATGGC.

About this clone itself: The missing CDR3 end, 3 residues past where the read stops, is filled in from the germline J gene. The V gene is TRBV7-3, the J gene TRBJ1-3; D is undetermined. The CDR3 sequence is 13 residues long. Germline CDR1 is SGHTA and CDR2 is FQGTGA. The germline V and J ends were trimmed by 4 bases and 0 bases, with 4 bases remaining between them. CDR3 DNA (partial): TGTGCCAGCAGCTCCAGCTCTGGAAACACC. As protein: CASSSSSGNT. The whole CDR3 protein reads CASSSSSGNTIYF.

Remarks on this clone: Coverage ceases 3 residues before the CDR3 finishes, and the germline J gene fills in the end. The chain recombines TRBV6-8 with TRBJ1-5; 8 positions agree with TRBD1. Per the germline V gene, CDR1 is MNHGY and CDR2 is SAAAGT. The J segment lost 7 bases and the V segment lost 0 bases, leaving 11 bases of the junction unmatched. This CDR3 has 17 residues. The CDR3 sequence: CASSYSRIRGLCQPQHF. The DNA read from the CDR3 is TGTGCCAGCAGTTACTCGAGGATCAGGGGGCTCTGCCAGCCC.

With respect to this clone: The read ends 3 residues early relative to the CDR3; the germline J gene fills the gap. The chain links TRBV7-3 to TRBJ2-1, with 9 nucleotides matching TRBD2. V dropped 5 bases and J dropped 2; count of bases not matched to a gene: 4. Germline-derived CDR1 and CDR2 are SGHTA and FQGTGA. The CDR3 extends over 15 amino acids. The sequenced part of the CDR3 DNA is TGTGCCAGCAGCCTCAGCGGGGGGACCTACAATGAG. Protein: CASSLSGGTYNE. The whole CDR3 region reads CASSLSGGTYNEQFF.

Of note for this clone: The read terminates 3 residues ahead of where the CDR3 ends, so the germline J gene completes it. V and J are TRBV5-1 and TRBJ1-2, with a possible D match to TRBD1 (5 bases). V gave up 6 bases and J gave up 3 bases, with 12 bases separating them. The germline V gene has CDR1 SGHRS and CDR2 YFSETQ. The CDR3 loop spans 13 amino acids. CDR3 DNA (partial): TGCGCCAGCAACATGGGGGGAGACTATGGC. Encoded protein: CASNMGGDYG. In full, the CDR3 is CASNMGGDYGYTF. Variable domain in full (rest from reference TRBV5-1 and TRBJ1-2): KAGVTQTPRYLIKTRGQQVTLSCSPISGHRSVSWYQQTPGQGLQFLFEYFSETQRNKGNFPGRFSGRQFSNSRSEMNVSTLELGDSALYLCASNMGGDYGYTFGSGTRLTVV.

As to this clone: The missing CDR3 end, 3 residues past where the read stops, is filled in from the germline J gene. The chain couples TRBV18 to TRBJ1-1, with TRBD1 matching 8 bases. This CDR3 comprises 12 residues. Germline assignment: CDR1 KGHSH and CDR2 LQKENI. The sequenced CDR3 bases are TGTGCCAGCTCACGTCCAGGGGGCTCA. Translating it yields CASSRPGGS. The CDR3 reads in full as CASSRPGGSAFF.

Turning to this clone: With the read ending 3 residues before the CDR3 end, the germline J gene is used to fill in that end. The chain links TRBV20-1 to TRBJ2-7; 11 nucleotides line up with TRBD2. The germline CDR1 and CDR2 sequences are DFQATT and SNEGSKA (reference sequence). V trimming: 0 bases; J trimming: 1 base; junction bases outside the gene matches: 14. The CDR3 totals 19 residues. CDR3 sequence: CSARDSPTSGSLVSYEQYF. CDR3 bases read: TGCAGTGCTAGAGATTCCCCCACTAGCGGGAGCCTCGTATCCTACGAG.

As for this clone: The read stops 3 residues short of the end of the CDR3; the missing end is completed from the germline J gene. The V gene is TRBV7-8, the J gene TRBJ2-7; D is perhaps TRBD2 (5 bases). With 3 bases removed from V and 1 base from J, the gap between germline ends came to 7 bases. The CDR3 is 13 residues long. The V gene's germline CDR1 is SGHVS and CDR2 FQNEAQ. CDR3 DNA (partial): TGTGCCAGCAGCTTGACTACGTCCTACGAG. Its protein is CASSLTTSYE. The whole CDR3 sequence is CASSLTTSYEQYF.

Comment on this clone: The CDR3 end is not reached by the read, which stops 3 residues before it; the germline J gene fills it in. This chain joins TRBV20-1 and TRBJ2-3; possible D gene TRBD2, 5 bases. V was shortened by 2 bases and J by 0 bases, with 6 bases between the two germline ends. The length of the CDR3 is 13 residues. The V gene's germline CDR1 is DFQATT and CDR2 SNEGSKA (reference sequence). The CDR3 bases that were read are TGCAGTGCTAGACCGGGGAGCACAGATACG. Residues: CSARPGSTDT. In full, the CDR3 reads CSARPGSTDTQYF.